One and the same sample provided the 2 T cell receptor beta chains below, sequenced in a study of beta chain features in type 1 diabetes. Study-level results: Shortening of TCRB CDR3s, moderate but significant, appeared in all four CD4+ subsets of Type 1 diabetes patients.

Reverse transcription of all isolated RNA meant that expressed TCRB transcripts were sequenced. Clones were read by immunoSEQ multiplex PCR, and TCRdb kept only the in-frame ones, dropping some. The data contain 15,000 to 18,000 clones, around 63% of them singletons. Antigens for these TCRs are unknown. Material for sequencing was Tregs from blood. The receptors shown here come from a man aged 30-40 years with type 1 diabetes.

This clone was counted only a few times. The chain recombines TRBV5-1 with TRBJ2-7; a weak D match, TRBD1 (6 bases). The CDR3 consists of 11 residues. Germline V gene data show CDR1 as SGHRS and CDR2 as YFSETQ. Between the trimmed V and J ends, which lost 2 bases and 8 bases, there was a span of 8 bases. The CDR3 DNA reads TGCGCCAGCAGCTTCAGGGGTCAGCAGTACTTC. Translating gives CASSFRGQQYF.

DNA of the CDR3: TGTGCCAGCAGCTTGACAGCCTCCCTTTGGACAGATACGCAGTATTTT. Translating it yields CASSLTASLWTDTQYF. The chain links TRBV11-3 to TRBJ2-3; a possible D gene is TRBD1 (5 bases). This CDR3 is 16 amino acids long. Germline assignment: CDR1 SGHNT and CDR2 YENEEA. Trimming removed 3 bases at V and 3 bases at J, with 16 bases between.